This TCR beta chain is from a study of radiotherapy plus CTLA-4 blockade in lung cancer. Clones were read by immunoSEQ multiplex PCR, and TCRdb kept only the in-frame ones, dropping some. The sample contains roughly 1,400 clones, more than 85% of which appear only once. This clone appeared a few times. The CDR3 extends over 14 amino acids. V lost 1 base and J lost 7, with 14 bases in between. In germline, CDR1 is LGHNA, CDR2 YSLEER. Sequencing was performed on tumor tissue, taken from a patient treated with radiotherapy plus ipilimumab. The chain combines TRBV4-3 with TRBJ2-7; D gene ambiguous. The TCR sequence derives from a human donor with non-small cell lung cancer who had a complete response to radiotherapy plus ipilimumab. CDR3 in DNA: TGCGCCAGCAGCCAAGGGGCCCTCACCGGGGAGCAGTACTTC. It specifies CASSQGALTGEQYF.